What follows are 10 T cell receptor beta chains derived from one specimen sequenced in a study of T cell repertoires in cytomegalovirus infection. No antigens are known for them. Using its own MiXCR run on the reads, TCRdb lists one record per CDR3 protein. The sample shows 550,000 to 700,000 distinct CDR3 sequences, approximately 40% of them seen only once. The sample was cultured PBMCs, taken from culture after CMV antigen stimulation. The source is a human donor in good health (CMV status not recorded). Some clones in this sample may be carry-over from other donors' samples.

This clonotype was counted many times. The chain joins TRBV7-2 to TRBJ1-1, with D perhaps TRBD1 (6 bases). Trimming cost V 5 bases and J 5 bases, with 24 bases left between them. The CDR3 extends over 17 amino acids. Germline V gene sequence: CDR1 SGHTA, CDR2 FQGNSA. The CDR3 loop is CASSQGSWGGGVTEAFF. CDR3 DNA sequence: TGTGCCAGCAGCCAGGGGTCTTGGGGTGGGGGAGTGACTGAAGCTTTCTTT.

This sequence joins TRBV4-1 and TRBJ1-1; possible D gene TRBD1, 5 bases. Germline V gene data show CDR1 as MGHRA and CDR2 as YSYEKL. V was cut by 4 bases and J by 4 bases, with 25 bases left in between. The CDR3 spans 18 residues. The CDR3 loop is CASSPVKGRIAKVTEAFF. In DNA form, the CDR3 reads TGCGCCAGCAGCCCAGTTAAGGGGCGGATTGCGAAGGTCACTGAAGCTTTCTTT.

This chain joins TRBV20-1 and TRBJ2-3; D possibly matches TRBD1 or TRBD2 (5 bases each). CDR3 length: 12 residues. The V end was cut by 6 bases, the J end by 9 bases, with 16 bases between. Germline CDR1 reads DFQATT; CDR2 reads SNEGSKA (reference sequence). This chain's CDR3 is CSAEGLRNTQYF. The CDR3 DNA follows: TGCAGTGCCGAGGGGCTCCGCAACACGCAGTATTTT.

This CDR3 reads CASSFKWNTGELFF. The CDR3 coding sequence is TGTGCCAGCAGTTTTAAGTGGAACACCGGGGAGCTGTTTTTT. The gene calls are TRBV6-6 and TRBJ2-2; D gene uncertain. V lost 4 bases to trimming and J lost 1 base, with 7 bases between them. CDR3 length: 14 residues. Germline lookup yields CDR1 MNHNY and CDR2 SVGAGI (reference sequence).

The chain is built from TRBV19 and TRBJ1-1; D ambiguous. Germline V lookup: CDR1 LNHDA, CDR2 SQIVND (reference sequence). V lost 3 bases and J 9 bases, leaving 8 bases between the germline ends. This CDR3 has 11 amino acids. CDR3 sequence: CASSMRWKAFF. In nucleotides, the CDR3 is TGTGCCAGTAGTATGCGCTGGAAAGCTTTCTTT. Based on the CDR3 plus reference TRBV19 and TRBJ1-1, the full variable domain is DGGITQSPKYLFRKEGQNVTLSCEQNLNHDAMYWYRQDPGQGLRLIYYSQIVNDFQKGDIAEGYSVSREKKESFPLTVTSAQKNPTAFYLCASSMRWKAFFGQGTRLTVV.

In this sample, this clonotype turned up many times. The CDR3 DNA reads TGTGCCAGCAGCTCAGGGGGGGGGAACACTGAAGCTTTCTTT. Amino acids: CASSSGGGNTEAFF. This chain uses TRBV12-3 or TRBV12-4 with TRBJ1-1; 7 positions agree with TRBD1. V was pared by 6 bases and J by 1 base, with 5 bases of the junction left unmatched. There are 14 residues in the CDR3.

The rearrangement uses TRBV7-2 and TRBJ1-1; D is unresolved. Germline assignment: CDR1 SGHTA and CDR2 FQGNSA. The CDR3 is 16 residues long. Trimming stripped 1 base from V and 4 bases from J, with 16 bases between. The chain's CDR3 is CASSLGGIGWGTEAFF. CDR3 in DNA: TGTGCCAGCAGCTTAGGTGGGATTGGGTGGGGCACTGAAGCTTTCTTT.

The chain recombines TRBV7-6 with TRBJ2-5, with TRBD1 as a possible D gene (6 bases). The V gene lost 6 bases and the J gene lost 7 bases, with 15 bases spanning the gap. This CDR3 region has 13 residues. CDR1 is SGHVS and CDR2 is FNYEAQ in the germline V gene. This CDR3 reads CASSTWDTPTQYF. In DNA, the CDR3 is TGTGCCAGCAGTACTTGGGACACCCCGACCCAGTACTTC.

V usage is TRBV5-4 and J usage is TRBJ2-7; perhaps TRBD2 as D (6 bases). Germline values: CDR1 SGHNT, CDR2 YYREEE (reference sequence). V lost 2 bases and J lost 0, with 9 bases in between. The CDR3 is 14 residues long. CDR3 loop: CASSFGGDSYEQYF. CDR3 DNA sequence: TGTGCCAGCAGCTTTGGAGGGGACTCCTACGAGCAGTACTTC.

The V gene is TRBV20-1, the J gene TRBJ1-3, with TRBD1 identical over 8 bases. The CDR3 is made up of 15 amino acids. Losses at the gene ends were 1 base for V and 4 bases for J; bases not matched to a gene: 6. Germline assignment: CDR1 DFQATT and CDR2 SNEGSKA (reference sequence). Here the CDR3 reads CSARVRGRLGNTIYF. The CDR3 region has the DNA TGCAGTGCTAGAGTCAGGGGGCGGTTAGGAAACACCATATATTTT.